The 11 T cell receptor beta chains given below trace back to one sample, sequenced in a study of cytomegalovirus exposure and HLA in healthy donors. Profiling relied on immunoSEQ multiplex PCR, and the TCRdb table lists in-frame clones only, not all of them. The sample lists about 120,000 clones; 85% were seen once. What was sequenced was PBMCs. These receptors were collected from a young woman in good health and CMV-seronegative.

The chain couples TRBV30 to TRBJ2-7, with 9 bases identical to TRBD2. V lost 5 bases, J lost 1 base, and 9 bases stayed unmatched. Germline V CDR1 and CDR2: GTSNPN, SVGIG (reference sequence). The CDR3 has 15 amino acids. The CDR3: CAWDPSGGPSYEQYF. CDR3 nucleotides: TGTGCCTGGGACCCGAGCGGGGGGCCTTCCTACGAGCAGTACTTC.

The gene calls are TRBV5-1 and TRBJ2-3; the match to TRBD2 covers 12 bases. V lost 4 bases to trimming and J lost 5 bases; unmatched junction nucleotides: 8. Germline V gene lookup returns CDR1 SGHRS and CDR2 YFSETQ. The CDR3 is made up of 16 amino acids. The CDR3 region has the DNA TGCGCCAGCAGCCCCAGGACTAGCGGGGTTGTAGATACGCAGTATTTT. This gives the protein CASSPRTSGVVDTQYF.

Written as DNA, the CDR3 is TGTGCCAGTAGGAGTCTTCTCAGCACAGATACGCAGTATTTT. Residues: CASRSLLSTDTQYF. This chain links TRBV19 with TRBJ2-3; D unresolved. The V and J ends lost 6 bases and 0 bases respectively, with 10 bases between them. The germline gives CDR1 LNHDA, CDR2 SQIVND (reference sequence). The CDR3 covers 14 residues.

This clone was counted at least ten times. This sequence joins TRBV6-1 and TRBJ2-7, with TRBD2 as a possible D gene (5 bases). The V end lost 2 bases, the J end lost 3 bases, and 20 bases lay between the germline ends. The CDR3 contains 17 residues. CDR1 is MNHNS and CDR2 is SASEGT in the germline V gene. The CDR3 sequence is CASSENLVGVRRYEQYF. The CDR3 DNA reads as TGTGCCAGCAGTGAAAATCTGGTCGGGGTAAGGCGCTACGAGCAGTACTTC.

V usage is TRBV7-9 and J usage is TRBJ2-1; D might be TRBD2 (5 bases). This CDR3 is 13 amino acids long. V was pared by 5 bases and J by 10 bases, with 15 bases between. Germline V CDR1 and CDR2: SEHNR, FQNEAQ (reference sequence). CDR3 sequence reads: CASSPVPSGEQFF. The CDR3 DNA reads TGTGCCAGCAGCCCAGTCCCTTCGGGGGAGCAGTTCTTC.

V and J are TRBV19 and TRBJ1-5; no clear D gene. The length of the CDR3 is 16 residues. CDR1 and CDR2 from the germline V gene are LNHDA and SQIVND (reference sequence). V lost 6 bases, J lost 3 bases, and 18 bases lay in between. CDR3 DNA: TGTGCCAGTAGGGAAGAAGGGAGGGCCTACAATCAGCCCCAGCATTTT. Its translation is CASREEGRAYNQPQHF.

This chain connects TRBV12-1 to TRBJ1-6; TRBD1, the table's D call, lacks a check against the DNA. TRBV12-1 is a recognized pseudogene. The length of the CDR3 is 17 residues. Here the CDR3 reads CASSQWTGGSYNSPLHF. CDR3 DNA: TGTGCCAGCAGCCAATGGACAGGGGGCTCCTATAATTCACCCCTCCACTTT.

The chain joins TRBV29-1 to TRBJ2-5; 10 bases line up with TRBD2. The V and J ends lost 4 bases and 4 bases, in that order; junction bases with no gene match: 3. The CDR3 has 13 residues. CDR1 SQVTM and CDR2 ANQGSEA come from the germline V gene. The CDR3 here is CSVGLAGGETQYF. In DNA form, the CDR3 reads TGCAGCGTTGGATTAGCGGGGGGAGAGACCCAGTACTTC.

In DNA, the CDR3 is TGTGCCAGCAGCGGACGGACTAGCGGGGGACGAACAGATACGCAGTATTTT. Protein sequence: CASSGRTSGGRTDTQYF. This chain joins TRBV7-9 and TRBJ2-3; 13 bases agree with TRBD2. With V trimmed by 5 bases and J by 3 bases, 8 bases remained unmatched. The CDR3 contains 17 residues. Germline values: CDR1 SEHNR, CDR2 FQNEAQ (reference sequence).

This chain links TRBV11-2 with TRBJ1-1; D ambiguous. Germline V gene lookup returns CDR1 SGHAT and CDR2 FQNNGV. This CDR3 has 14 residues. V lost 2 bases and J lost 2, with 9 bases in between. CDR3 loop: CASSLRTFNTEAFF. The CDR3 DNA is TGTGCCAGCAGCTTAAGGACTTTCAACACTGAAGCTTTCTTT.

The chain combines TRBV9 with TRBJ2-2, with a tentative D call TRBD2 (5 bases). Germline V gives CDR1 SGDLS, CDR2 YYNGEE. This CDR3 has 15 amino acids. Between the trimmed V and J ends, which lost 0 bases and 4 bases, there was a span of 10 bases. CDR3 DNA: TGTGCCAGCAGCGTAGAGGTGGGAGCCACCGGGGAGCTGTTTTTT. Its protein product is CASSVEVGATGELFF.